The rows below give T cell receptor beta chains drawn from one sample of a study of ipilimumab plus nivolumab after autologous stem cell transplantation. Some clones are missing from TCRdb's copy, which holds only in-frame ones; the method was immunoSEQ multiplex PCR. The table includes 15,000 to 20,000 clones, roughly 77% detected once. Sequences were derived from PBMCs, sampled in a trial of ipilimumab plus nivolumab as post-transplant consolidation. The receptors were gathered from a male donor with diffuse large B-cell lymphoma. Each CDR3 is given with its conserved first and last residue. D genes are given only for firm matches. Clone sizes are given selectively: once, few, many, or a class where the clone is expanded.

V gene,J gene,clone size,D gene,CDR3 DNA,CDR3 protein
TRBV5-1,TRBJ1-4,NA,TRBD1,TGCGCCAGCAGCTTGGAGGGGGCACCTAATGAAAAACTGTTTTTT,CASSLEGAPNEKLFF
TRBV7-3,TRBJ1-2,once,NA,TGTGCCAGCAGCCCCAGCTTGGGCCCCTATGGCTACACCTTC,CASSPSLGPYGYTF
TRBV4-3,TRBJ2-2,NA,NA,TGCGCCAGCAGTCAAGACCCGGCCGTTTCGAACACCGGGGAGCTGTTTTTT,CASSQDPAVSNTGELFF
TRBV5-4,TRBJ1-6,NA,NA,TGTGCCAGCAGGTCAGACAGGCTAGGTAATTCACCCCTCCACTTT,CASRSDRLGNSPLHF
TRBV4-1,TRBJ2-1,NA,TRBD2,TGCGCCAGCAGCCACCGAGCGGGGAGCTCCTACAATGAGCAGTTCTTC,CASSHRAGSSYNEQFF
TRBV20-1,TRBJ2-1,NA,NA,TGCAGTGCACCCCTAATGGATGAGCAGTTCTTC,CSAPLMDEQFF
TRBV4-2,TRBJ2-1,NA,NA,TGTGCCAGCAGCCAAGAGGCTCCCCTGGCCGGTGAGCAGTTCTTC,CASSQEAPLAGEQFF
TRBV25-1,TRBJ1-1,NA,NA,TGTGCCAGCAGTGTTAATATGGGGACTGAAGCTTTCTTT,CASSVNMGTEAFF
TRBV9,TRBJ2-1,NA,NA,TGTGCCAGCAGCTCACCGAGAGGGAGCAATGAGCAGTTCTTC,CASSSPRGSNEQFF
TRBV7-9,TRBJ1-1,NA,NA,TGTGCCAGCAGCACCGGAGGGGGGGGGAACACTGAAGCTTTCTTT,CASSTGGGGNTEAFF
TRBV6-5,TRBJ2-6,NA,NA,TGTGCCAGCAGACCACAGGACTCTGGGGCCAACGTCCTGACTTTC,CASRPQDSGANVLTF
TRBV30,TRBJ2-7,NA,NA,TGTGCCTGGAGTGTAAAGGGACCGAACTCCTACGAGCAGTACTTC,CAWSVKGPNSYEQYF
TRBV5-1,TRBJ2-2,NA,NA,TGCGCCAGCAGCTTGGACTCCGGGTACACCGGGGAGCTGTTTTTT,CASSLDSGYTGELFF
TRBV6-5,TRBJ2-7,NA,NA,TGTGCCAGCATGGCGGGGATCGAGCAGTACTTC,CASMAGIEQYF
TRBV5-4,TRBJ1-1,few,TRBD1,TGTGCCAGCAGCTCGGAGGGGACAGGGGGCTGGAACACTGAAGCTTTCTTT,CASSSEGTGGWNTEAFF
TRBV9,TRBJ1-4,NA,NA,TGTGCCAGCAGCGTAGAAGCCTTAGTTGCAACTAATGAAAAACTGTTTTTT,CASSVEALVATNEKLFF
TRBV7-9,TRBJ1-6,NA,NA,TGTGCCAGCAGCTTGGACCCACTCTGGTCACCCCTCCACTTT,CASSLDPLWSPLHF
TRBV11-3,TRBJ2-3,NA,TRBD2,TGTGCCAGCAGCCCCCGCCCCGGACTAGTTACCCCGGTGGGCACAGATACGCAGTATTTT,CASSPRPGLVTPVGTDTQYF
TRBV29-1,TRBJ2-7,NA,NA,TGCAGCGTTGAAGCGGCCCACGAGCAGTACTTC,CSVEAAHEQYF
TRBV7-8,TRBJ2-7,NA,NA,TGTGCCAGCAGCTTAGGCTCAGGCGAGCAGTACTTC,CASSLGSGEQYF
TRBV10-3,TRBJ2-7,NA,NA,TGTGCCATCAGTATTTGGCAGAACGAGCAGTACTTC,CAISIWQNEQYF
TRBV2,TRBJ1-3,once,NA,TGTGCCAGCCGGACAGCCTCTGGAAACACCATATATTTT,CASRTASGNTIYF
TRBV4-1,TRBJ2-7,NA,NA,TGCGCCAGCAGCCAAGGGCGGACGCCTAGCTCCTACGAGCAGTACTTC,CASSQGRTPSSYEQYF